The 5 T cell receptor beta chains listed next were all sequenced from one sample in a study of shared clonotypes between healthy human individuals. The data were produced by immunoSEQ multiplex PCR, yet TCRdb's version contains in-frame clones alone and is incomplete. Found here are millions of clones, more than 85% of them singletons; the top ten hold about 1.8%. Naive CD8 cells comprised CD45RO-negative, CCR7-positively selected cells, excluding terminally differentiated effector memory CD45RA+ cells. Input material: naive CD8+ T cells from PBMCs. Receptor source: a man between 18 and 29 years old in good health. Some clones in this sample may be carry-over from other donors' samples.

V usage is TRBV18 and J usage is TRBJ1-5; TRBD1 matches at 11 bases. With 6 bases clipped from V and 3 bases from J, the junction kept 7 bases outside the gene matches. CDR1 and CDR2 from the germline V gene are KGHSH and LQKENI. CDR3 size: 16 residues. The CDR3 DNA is TGTGCCAGCTCCAACCAGGGACAGGGGGTCAATCAGCCCCAGCATTTT. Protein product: CASSNQGQGVNQPQHF.

The chain's CDR3 is CASSEGTAIKETQYF. In DNA, the CDR3 is TGTGCCAGCAGCGAGGGGACTGCCATTAAAGAGACCCAGTACTTC. V is TRBV9 and J is TRBJ2-5, with D possibly matching TRBD2 (6 bases). Germline values: CDR1 SGDLS, CDR2 YYNGEE. There are 15 residues in the CDR3. Trimming removed 3 bases at V and 3 bases at J, with 15 bases between.

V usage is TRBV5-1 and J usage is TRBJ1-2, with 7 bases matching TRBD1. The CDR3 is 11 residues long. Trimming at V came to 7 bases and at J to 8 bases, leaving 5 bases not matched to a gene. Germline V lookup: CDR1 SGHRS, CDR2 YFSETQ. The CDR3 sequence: CASQTGNGYTF. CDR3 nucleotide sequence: TGCGCCAGCCAGACAGGGAACGGCTACACCTTC.

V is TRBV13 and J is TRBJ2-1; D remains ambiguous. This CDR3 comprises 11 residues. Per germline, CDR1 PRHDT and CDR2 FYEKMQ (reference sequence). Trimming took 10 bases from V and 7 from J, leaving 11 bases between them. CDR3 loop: CATRLGNEQFF. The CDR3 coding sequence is TGTGCCACTAGGTTAGGGAATGAGCAGTTCTTC.

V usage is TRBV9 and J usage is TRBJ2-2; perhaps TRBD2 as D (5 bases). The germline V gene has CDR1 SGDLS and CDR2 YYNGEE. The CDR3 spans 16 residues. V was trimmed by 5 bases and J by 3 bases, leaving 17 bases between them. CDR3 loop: CASSGLYEGDTGELFF. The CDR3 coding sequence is TGTGCCAGCAGTGGGCTATATGAGGGAGACACCGGGGAGCTGTTTTTT.